This T cell receptor beta chain was captured by sequencing in a study of T cell responses to AZD1222 COVID-19 vaccine. Clones were sequenced by immunoSEQ multiplex PCR, and TCRdb holds only the in-frame ones, with some missing. The sample has roughly 130,000 clones; approximately 90% are singletons. Germline V gene lookup returns CDR1 SGHRS and CDR2 YFSETQ. The junction had 6 bases not matched to a gene; V was cut back by 3 bases and J by 3 bases. The CDR3 is 17 amino acids. This sequence was found in an adult in good health. The chain is built from TRBV5-1 and TRBJ2-5; 15 positions match TRBD2. The specimen was peripheral blood, collected on day 0 of AZD1222 vaccination. The CDR3 bases are TGCGCCAGCAGCTGGAGCCGGACTAGCGGGGGGGAAGAGACCCAGTACTTC. It specifies CASSWSRTSGGEETQYF.